The sample holds one count of the clone carrying this T cell receptor beta chain. Its antigen is not identified. The data originate from a study of shared clonotypes between healthy human individuals. Study at large: CD4 naive and memory got three plates each, CD8 naive two, CD8 memory one. General observations from the study: Clonotype sharing among donors was expected to depend on sequencing depth.

All the donors were Caucasian adults who lived in Nashville, Tennessee. The CDR3 has 12 amino acids. Looked up from germline, CDR1 is MNHEY and CDR2 is SVGAGI. Trimming took 6 bases from V and 8 from J; bases not matched to a gene: 5. Each subset's genomic DNA was shared equally among a number of immunoSEQ plates. Profiled with immunoSEQ multiplex PCR; TCRdb holds only in-frame clones, not every one. Of about 1 million clones listed, under 80% are singletons. The sequence came from a man aged 18-30 years in good health. Material for sequencing was memory CD4+ T cells sorted from blood. Subset reported: CD45RA-negative fraction. The chain uses TRBV6-5 and TRBJ1-2; 8 nucleotides match TRBD1. The CDR3 here is CASRETGAGYTF. In DNA, the CDR3 is TGTGCCAGCAGGGAGACAGGGGCCGGCTACACCTTC.